The 11 T cell receptor beta chains below all came from one sample that was sequenced in a study of shared clonotypes between healthy human individuals. CD45RO-negative cells were positively selected for CCR7, leaving out terminally differentiated effector memory CD45RA+ cells. Sequenced by immunoSEQ multiplex PCR; TCRdb stores in-frame clones only, minus some. The sample lists about 820,000 clones; 80% to 95% were seen once. The sample consisted of naive CD8+ T cells sorted from blood. The receptor source for this set is a man aged 25 to 45 in good health.

The chain combines TRBV27 with TRBJ2-1; 9 nucleotides align to TRBD1. The CDR3 has 15 residues. The trim removed 4 bases at V and 6 bases at J, leaving 7 bases unmatched. Per the germline V gene, CDR1 is MNHEY and CDR2 is SMNVEV (reference sequence). The CDR3 loop is CASSSPGTGINEQFF. CDR3 DNA: TGTGCCAGCAGTTCCCCCGGGACAGGGATCAATGAGCAGTTCTTC.

The chain is built from TRBV28 and TRBJ2-3, with D possibly TRBD2 on 5 matching bases. The CDR3 covers 14 residues. Germline V CDR1 and CDR2: MDHEN, SYDVKM. Trimming cost V 5 bases and J 4 bases, with 13 bases left between them. The CDR3 loop is CASSPRLAADTQYF. In DNA, the CDR3 is TGTGCCAGCAGTCCCCGGCTAGCAGCAGATACGCAGTATTTT.

J is TRBJ1-2 and V is TRBV9, with TRBD1 matching 7 bases. The germline gives CDR1 SGDLS, CDR2 YYNGEE. This CDR3 is built from 16 residues. V was clipped by 0 bases and J by 5 bases; unmatched bases: 10. CDR3 nucleotides: TGTGCCAGCAGCGTAGTAGGAGGGACAGACCCTTATGGCTACACCTTC. Translated, it gives CASSVVGGTDPYGYTF. The full variable domain, completed using reference TRBV9 and TRBJ1-2, is DSGVTQTPKHLITATGQRVTLRCSPRSGDLSVYWYQQSLDQGLQFLIQYYNGEERAKGNILERFSAQQFPDLHSELNLSSLELGDSALYFCASSVVGGTDPYGYTFGSGTRLTVV.

The V and J genes are TRBV9 and TRBJ1-3; D is possibly TRBD1 (6 bases). CDR1 is SGDLS and CDR2 is YYNGEE in the germline V gene. Trimming cost V 4 bases and J 8 bases, with 19 bases left between them. The CDR3 sequence is 15 residues long. The CDR3: CASSLGSRGLDTIYF. The CDR3 region has the DNA TGTGCCAGCAGCCTCGGATCCAGGGGTTTAGACACCATATATTTT.

The chain carries TRBV4-1 and TRBJ1-4; no reliable D call. The CDR3 loop spans 14 amino acids. V was shortened by 0 bases and J by 8 bases, with 10 bases between the two germline ends. Germline CDR1 MGHRA, CDR2 YSYEKL. The CDR3 spells CASSQESPGEKLFF. For the CDR3, the DNA is TGCGCCAGCAGCCAAGAATCTCCTGGGGAAAAACTGTTTTTT.

The J gene is TRBJ1-3, the V gene TRBV15; D gene ambiguous. Per the germline V gene, CDR1 is LNHNV and CDR2 is YYDKDF (reference sequence). This CDR3 comprises 14 residues. Trimming took 7 bases from V and 0 from J, leaving 10 bases between them. DNA for the CDR3: TGTGCCACCACCGAGGCCACCTCTGGAAACACCATATATTTT. This codes for CATTEATSGNTIYF.

On this clone: Mismatch with germline at one junction end may stem from a read error. The chain combines TRBV15 with TRBJ2-6, with TRBD1 matching over 7 bases. Germline V lookup: CDR1 LNHNV, CDR2 YYDKDF (reference sequence). The CDR3 is made up of 15 amino acids. The CDR3 sequence: CATRRDRAGANVLTF. CDR3 in DNA: TGTGCCACCAGGAGAGACAGGGCTGGGGCCAACGTCCTGACTTTC.

The chain has TRBV21-1 and TRBJ2-3; TRBD1 is taken as the D call from the table, unchecked against the DNA. TRBV21-1 is an annotated pseudogene. There are 17 residues in the CDR3. The CDR3 DNA follows: TGTGCCAGCAGCAAAGGGGGGCAAAAGTATGGCACAGATACGCAGTATTTT. Protein: CASSKGGQKYGTDTQYF.

This clone was counted only a few times. The J gene is TRBJ2-7, the V gene TRBV27; the match to TRBD2 covers 8 bases. The CDR3 totals 15 residues. Germline CDR1 MNHEY, CDR2 SMNVEV (reference sequence). Trimming cost V 6 bases and J 0 bases; bases outside gene matches: 7. For the CDR3, the DNA is TGTGCCAGCAGGTTAAGCGGGAGTGTCTCCTACGAGCAGTACTTC. It translates to CASRLSGSVSYEQYF.

The chain uses TRBV29-1 and TRBJ2-2; D might be TRBD1 or TRBD2, each matching 5 bases. V dropped 6 bases and J dropped 0 bases, with 11 bases sitting between them. This CDR3 contains 14 residues. Germline V gene sequence: CDR1 SQVTM, CDR2 ANQGSEA. CDR3 amino acids: CSVSGRSNTGELFF. Here the CDR3 DNA reads TGCAGCGTATCGGGACGGTCGAACACCGGGGAGCTGTTTTTT.

The J gene is TRBJ2-5, the V gene TRBV6-5; the D is unclear. CDR1 and CDR2 (germline): MNHEY, SVGAGI. The length of the CDR3 is 15 residues. Trimming took 8 bases from V and 0 from J, leaving 16 bases between them. Written as DNA, the CDR3 is TGTGCCAGCGTCCACAAAGCGAGGTACCAAGAGACCCAGTACTTC. The encoded protein is CASVHKARYQETQYF.